The clone carrying this T cell receptor (beta chain) was found many times. The antigen remains unidentified. The data belong to a study of T-cell reconstitution after alpha-beta-depleted transplantation in children. Study findings and constraints: Surviving recipient T cells and thymic progenitors accounted for the high day-60 TCRbeta diversity observed in some patients. T-cell numbers and diversity, one year after transplant, stemmed largely from T cells that were newly produced.

CDR3 length equals 15 residues. The V gene end was trimmed by 4 bases and the J gene end by 1 base; junction bases not matched to a gene: 6. CDR1 is LGHDT and CDR2 is YNNKEL in the germline V gene (reference sequence). Researchers prepared the TCRbeta library using unique molecular identifiers, the study reports. TCRdb re-called the PCR reads through MiXCR, storing one row per CDR3 protein. This table has about 490,000 distinct CDR3 sequences, over 9.5% appearing once. The sequencing used PBMCs, collected before TCRalphabeta/CD19-depleted stem cell transplant. The chain carries TRBV3-1 and TRBJ2-5, with TRBD2 matching 7 bases. The receptor was isolated from a child aged 2 to 15 with inherited bone marrow failure, due to receive a stem cell transplant. CDR3 sequence: CASSRGAGVQETQYF. CDR3 DNA: TGTGCCAGCAGCCGTGGTGCGGGGGTCCAAGAGACCCAGTACTTC.